This T cell receptor beta chain was captured by sequencing in a study of human T cells and chemical hapten exposure. About the study: Patients having alopecia areata, totalis or universalis were mostly female.

Within the library, unique molecular identifiers were attached to each individual cDNA molecule. In TCRdb, the RACE reads were re-called with MiXCR into one record per CDR3 protein. The repertoire holds 250,000 or so distinct CDR3 sequences, with approximately 8% as singletons. This clonotype was counted many times. Stated time point: pre-sensitization, week 0. Treatment defined: therapeutic diphenylcyclopropenone sensitization with weekly scalp DPC. Drawing of blood took place ahead of applying each patch test. The sample here was whole blood, taken in connection with sensitization to the hapten diphenylcyclopropenone (DPC). This receptor was taken from a man aged 18-30 years with alopecia areata. Some clones in this sample may be carry-over from other donors' samples.

The CDR3 is CASSNGGSGANVLTF. The CDR3 region has the DNA TGTGCCAGCAGTAACGGGGGTTCCGGGGCCAACGTCCTGACTTTC. This chain links TRBV28 with TRBJ2-6; possible D gene TRBD2, 6 bases. CDR1 is MDHEN and CDR2 is SYDVKM in the germline V gene. The CDR3 is 15 residues long. With 5 bases removed from V and 4 bases from J, the gap between germline ends came to 12 bases.